A single sample is the source of the 21 T cell receptor beta chains below, sequenced in a study of Graves' ophthalmopathy and Graves' hyperthyroidism. For repertoire sequencing, the TCR beta CDR3 regions were amplified from RNA transcripts. Second-round multiplex PCR followed a first-round RT-PCR using HTBI primers. TCRdb analysed the multiplex PCR reads with MiXCR anew, one entry per CDR3 protein. The sample lists 1 million to 1.3 million distinct CDR3 sequences, 35% to 40% occurring once. What was sequenced was peripheral blood or thyroid tissue (not recorded which). Every receptor here comes from an adult man with Graves' hyperthyroidism.

Concerning this clonotype: One base away lies a much larger clone, so this may be a sequencing read error. This chain uses TRBV7-9 with TRBJ1-1; possible D gene TRBD1, 5 bases. The CDR3 contains 14 residues. Germline V gene lookup returns CDR1 SEHNR and CDR2 FQNEAQ (reference sequence). CDR3 loop: CASSSQGVAAEASF. The CDR3 nucleotides are TGTGCCAGCAGCTCCCAGGGTGTGGCTGCTGAAGCTTCCTTT.

In regard to this clonotype: A read error may account for a junction end that differs from germline. The chain is built from TRBV4-3 and TRBJ1-2; the D gene is possibly TRBD1 (6 bases). This CDR3 has 13 residues. From germline, CDR1 is LGHNA and CDR2 YSLEER. As DNA, the CDR3 is TGCGCCAGCAGCCAGTCAGGGGTTAGTGGCCACACCTTC. Translation: CASSQSGVSGHTF.

The genes are TRBV5-8 and TRBJ2-2; D possibly uses TRBD1 or TRBD2 (5 bases each). Trimming left V 1 base short and J 4 bases short, with 14 bases between. Per the germline V gene, CDR1 is SGHTS and CDR2 is YDEGEE. CDR3 length: 16 amino acids. The CDR3 is CASSLSRGAGTGELFF. Written as DNA, the CDR3 is TGTGCCAGCAGCTTGAGTAGGGGCGCGGGCACCGGGGAGCTGTTTTTT. Combining the CDR3 with reference TRBV5-8 and TRBJ2-2 gives the whole variable domain EAGVTQSPTHLIKTRGQQATLRCSPISGHTSVYWYQQALGLGLQFLLWYDEGEERNRGNFPPRFSGRQFPNYSSELNVNALELEDSALYLCASSLSRGAGTGELFFGEGSRLTVL.

V gene TRBV20-1 combines with J gene TRBJ2-1; the match to TRBD2 covers 16 bases. Germline loops: CDR1 DFQATT, CDR2 SNEGSKA (reference sequence). CDR3 size: 18 residues. The V gene end was trimmed by 6 bases and the J gene end by 0 bases; junction bases not matched to a gene: 8. The CDR3 DNA reads as TGCAGTGCGCCGAAGGGACTAGCGGGAGGGAGCTCCTACAATGAGCAGTTCTTC. It encodes CSAPKGLAGGSSYNEQFF.

This clonotype was picked up many times. For the CDR3, the DNA is TGTGCCAGCAGCTTAGCCGCCCAGGGCGAGCAGTACTTC. This codes for CASSLAAQGEQYF. The gene calls are TRBV7-8 and TRBJ2-7, with D possibly TRBD1 on 5 matching bases. Germline loops: CDR1 SGHVS, CDR2 FQNEAQ. The CDR3 is 13 residues long. With 0 bases removed from V and 6 bases from J, the gap between germline ends came to 9 bases.

The V and J genes are TRBV10-3 and TRBJ1-5; no clear D. The CDR3 contains 16 residues. Deletions cut 2 bases from V and 5 bases from J, with 16 bases between. Germline V gene data show CDR1 as ENHRY and CDR2 as SYGVKD. The CDR3 DNA reads as TGTGCCATCAGTGAGGTCCCGGGAACCTTAGATCAGCCCCAGCATTTT. It is translated as CAISEVPGTLDQPQHF.

Notes on this clonotype: A read error is possible here, since a much larger clone lies one base away. The V call is TRBV20-1, the J call TRBJ2-5; the D is unclear. Germline-derived CDR1 and CDR2 are DFQATT and SNEGSKA (reference sequence). The CDR3 contains 14 residues. The V and J ends lost 3 bases and 3 bases respectively, with 14 bases between them. The CDR3 region has the DNA TGCAGTGCTAGTAGTCCCACTGGCGAAGAGACCCAGTACTTC. Encoded protein: CSASSPTGEETQYF.

This clonotype was picked up many times. The rearrangement uses TRBV19 and TRBJ1-2; 8 bases align to TRBD1. The CDR3 is made up of 14 amino acids. Germline assignment: CDR1 LNHDA and CDR2 SQIVND (reference sequence). The V gene end was trimmed by 6 bases and the J gene end by 4 bases; junction bases not matched to a gene: 7. The CDR3 bases are TGTGCCAGTAGCCCGACCGGGACAGGCTATGGCTACACCTTC. Its translation is CASSPTGTGYGYTF.

CDR3 DNA sequence: TGTGCCAGTAGTTTACGGACCGGTTTAAATAGCAATCAGCCCCAGCATTTT. Its translation is CASSLRTGLNSNQPQHF. The V and J genes are TRBV19 and TRBJ1-5; D remains ambiguous. The CDR3 runs 17 residues. The germline gives CDR1 LNHDA, CDR2 SQIVND (reference sequence). Trimming shortened V by 5 bases and J by 0 bases, and 17 bases separated the two germline ends.

This clonotype has more than one count but fewer than ten. The chain uses TRBV20-1 and TRBJ2-7, with a possible D match to TRBD1 (6 bases). Trimming removed 6 bases from V and 0 bases from J, with 12 bases in between. The CDR3 extends over 13 amino acids. Germline V gene data show CDR1 as DFQATT and CDR2 as SNEGSKA (reference sequence). The CDR3 DNA sequence: TGCAGTGCCCGGGACATCGGCTCCTACGAGCAGTACTTC. It yields the protein CSARDIGSYEQYF.

V gene TRBV7-9 combines with J gene TRBJ1-2; the D is unclear. Germline values: CDR1 SEHNR, CDR2 FQNEAQ (reference sequence). The CDR3 consists of 13 residues. The V and J ends lost 0 bases and 7 bases respectively, with 9 bases between them. The CDR3 DNA follows: TGTGCCAGCAGCTTAGCGGCCCGGCGTGGCTACACCTTC. This sequence encodes CASSLAARRGYTF.

This clonotype was recorded at least ten times. This chain links TRBV2 with TRBJ2-2; D gene uncertain. Germline CDR1 is SNHLY and CDR2 is FYNNEI. Trimming pared 3 bases from V and 6 bases from J, leaving 11 bases between. The CDR3 covers 14 residues. CDR3 in amino acids: CASSDRTAAGELFF. The CDR3 region has the DNA TGTGCCAGCAGTGACAGGACCGCTGCCGGGGAGCTGTTTTTT.

This clonotype has only a few counts. This chain joins TRBV5-1 and TRBJ2-5; 7 positions agree with TRBD2. V trimming: 1 base; J trimming: 0 bases; junction bases outside the gene matches: 3. The CDR3 is 15 amino acids. Germline CDR1 and CDR2: SGHRS and YFSETQ. CDR3 nucleotides: TGCGCCAGCAGCTTGAGCGGGGCGTACCAAGAGACCCAGTACTTC. Translation gives CASSLSGAYQETQYF.

This chain links TRBV6-1 with TRBJ2-5; unclear D gene. This CDR3 is built from 17 residues. V was trimmed by 7 bases and J by 3 bases, leaving 24 bases between them. CDR1 and CDR2 from the germline V gene are MNHNS and SASEGT. The CDR3 sequence is CASIRAVLPTGKETQYF. The CDR3 DNA reads as TGTGCCAGCATACGTGCCGTCCTACCGACTGGTAAAGAGACCCAGTACTTC.

In this sample, this clonotype turned up many times. The chain's CDR3 is CSVEDRVGRETQYF. CDR3 DNA sequence: TGCAGCGTTGAAGACAGGGTGGGGCGAGAGACCCAGTACTTC. This rearrangement joins TRBV29-1 to TRBJ2-5; possible D gene TRBD1, 5 bases. The germline gives CDR1 SQVTM, CDR2 ANQGSEA. The CDR3 extends over 14 amino acids. The V end lost 0 bases, the J end lost 4 bases, and 12 bases lay between the germline ends.

A note on this clonotype: Possible read error: a much larger clone is one base away. The rearrangement links TRBV20-1 to TRBJ2-6, with D maybe TRBD2 (5 bases). There are 15 residues in the CDR3. V was pared by 5 bases and J by 1 base, with 12 bases between. The V gene's germline CDR1 is DFQATT and CDR2 SNEGSKA (reference sequence). CDR3 coding DNA: TGCAGTGCTTCCCCTAGCTATTCTGGGGCCAACGTCCTGACTTTC. Translating it yields CSASPSYSGANVLTF.

J is TRBJ2-1 and V is TRBV10-3; 11 bases agree with TRBD2. Germline V gives CDR1 ENHRY, CDR2 SYGVKD. This CDR3 is built from 15 residues. J was trimmed by 8 bases and V by 7 bases; bases with no gene match: 10. This CDR3 reads CAITTSSGRPDEQFF. The CDR3 region has the DNA TGTGCCATCACCACCTCTAGCGGGAGGCCGGATGAGCAGTTCTTC.

This clonotype was seen ten or more times. V and J are TRBV29-1 and TRBJ1-1; D is perhaps TRBD1 (5 bases). The germline CDR1 and CDR2 sequences are SQVTM and ANQGSEA. V was pared by 4 bases and J by 11 bases, with 32 bases between. The CDR3 loop spans 17 amino acids. The CDR3 sequence: CSVVGGGWGVGSHEAFF. For the CDR3, the DNA is TGCAGCGTTGTTGGTGGGGGATGGGGCGTAGGGTCCCATGAGGCTTTCTTT.

This clonotype was seen a few times. The J gene is TRBJ1-2, the V gene TRBV4-1; D unresolved. The CDR3 runs to 15 residues. The V gene lost 1 base and the J gene lost 4 bases, with 13 bases spanning the gap. The germline gives CDR1 MGHRA, CDR2 YSYEKL. The CDR3 reads CASSQVSGPVYGYTF. Written as DNA, the CDR3 is TGCGCCAGCAGCCAAGTTTCAGGTCCGGTCTATGGCTACACCTTC.

The sample holds many counts of this clonotype. Mismatch with germline at one junction end may stem from a read error. The CDR3 protein is CASSLEETQYF. The CDR3 nucleotides read TGTGCCAGCAGCTTAGAAGAGACCCAGTACTTC. The chain couples TRBV5-1 to TRBJ2-5, with no clear D. The germline gives CDR1 SGHRS, CDR2 YFSETQ. This CDR3 contains 11 residues.

This chain connects TRBV25-1 to TRBJ1-2; D is possibly TRBD1 (6 bases). Germline lookup yields CDR1 MGHDK and CDR2 SYGVNS. V lost 4 bases and J 6 bases, leaving 12 bases between the germline ends. This CDR3 is built from 13 residues. This CDR3 is CASSAQGRNGYTF. The CDR3 nucleotides read TGTGCCAGCAGTGCTCAGGGGCGGAATGGCTACACCTTC.